The rows below give T cell receptor beta chains drawn from one sample of a study of T-cell memory formation after mild COVID-19. MiXCR was run by TCRdb on the 5' RACE reads, yielding one entry per CDR3 protein. The sample includes under 700,000 distinct CDR3 sequences, over 20% of them seen just once. The sequencing input was PBMCs or a T cell subset sorted from them (not recorded which). The source of these receptors is an adult woman who had mild COVID-19 (a few samples of this study predate the infection). Cell type and time point are not known. Both conserved end residues are part of each CDR3. A D gene is named only where the DNA matches it firmly. Clone size is not always given. Where it is, it says once, few, many or a class for expanded clones.

d_call: .
j_call: TRBJ2-7
cdr3_length: 15
clone_size: few
v_call: TRBV20-1
cdr3_nt: TGCAGTGCTAGTAGGCCCCGCGGGACCAGTTACGAGCAGTACTTC
cdr3_aa: CSASRPRGTSYEQYF

d_call: TRBD1
j_call: TRBJ1-5
cdr3_length: 14
clone_size: .
v_call: TRBV5-1
cdr3_nt: TGCGCCAGCAGCTCCGGGACAGGGACTCAGCCCCAGCATTTT
cdr3_aa: CASSSGTGTQPQHF

d_call: .
j_call: TRBJ2-7
cdr3_length: 14
clone_size: .
v_call: TRBV5-1
cdr3_nt: TGCGCCAGCAGCTTGGAGGACAGTTTCCACGAGCAGTACTTC
cdr3_aa: CASSLEDSFHEQYF

d_call: .
j_call: TRBJ2-3
cdr3_length: 17
clone_size: .
v_call: TRBV4-1
cdr3_nt: TGCGCCAGCAGCCAAGAGTTAGGCAGGGGAATCACAGATACGCAGTATTTT
cdr3_aa: CASSQELGRGITDTQYF

d_call: TRBD2
j_call: TRBJ2-7
cdr3_length: 13
clone_size: .
v_call: TRBV25-1
cdr3_nt: TGTGCCAGCAGTTGGGGGGGGTCCTACGAGCAGTACTTC
cdr3_aa: CASSWGGSYEQYF

d_call: .
j_call: TRBJ1-2
cdr3_length: 17
clone_size: few
v_call: TRBV4-3
cdr3_nt: TGCGCCAGCAGCCAAGATCGAGGCGGGGGCCAGGGCTATGGCTACACCTTC
cdr3_aa: CASSQDRGGGQGYGYTF

d_call: .
j_call: TRBJ1-2
cdr3_length: 12
clone_size: few
v_call: TRBV12-3/TRBV12-4
cdr3_nt: TGTGCCAGCAGTTTCGTAGGGGTTGGCTACACCTTC
cdr3_aa: CASSFVGVGYTF

d_call: .
j_call: TRBJ1-1
cdr3_length: 16
clone_size: .
v_call: TRBV6-5
cdr3_nt: TGTGCCAGCAGCCCCCCGTGGGCGGAGTTGGCCACTGAAGCTTTCTTT
cdr3_aa: CASSPPWAELATEAFF

d_call: .
j_call: TRBJ2-5
cdr3_length: 11
clone_size: few
v_call: TRBV5-1
cdr3_nt: TGCGCCAGCACCACGGGGGAGACCCAGTACTTC
cdr3_aa: CASTTGETQYF

d_call: TRBD2
j_call: TRBJ2-1
cdr3_length: 16
clone_size: .
v_call: TRBV7-2
cdr3_nt: TGTGCCAGCAGCTTAGGACTAGCGAAAAGGAGCAATGAGCAGTTCTTC
cdr3_aa: CASSLGLAKRSNEQFF

d_call: TRBD1
j_call: TRBJ2-4
cdr3_length: 14
clone_size: .
v_call: TRBV7-8
cdr3_nt: TGTGCCAGCAGCTTAGAACAGGGGTTAAACATTCAGTACTTC
cdr3_aa: CASSLEQGLNIQYF

d_call: .
j_call: TRBJ2-3
cdr3_length: 14
clone_size: few
v_call: TRBV7-3
cdr3_nt: TGTGCCAGCAGCCATACAGGGAGCGCAGATACGCAGTATTTT
cdr3_aa: CASSHTGSADTQYF

d_call: .
j_call: TRBJ2-1
cdr3_length: 14
clone_size: .
v_call: TRBV27
cdr3_nt: TGTGCCAGCAGCCTGAGGGACTCCCACAATGAGCAGTTCTTC
cdr3_aa: CASSLRDSHNEQFF

d_call: .
j_call: TRBJ2-6
cdr3_length: 16
clone_size: .
v_call: TRBV6-2/TRBV6-3
cdr3_nt: TGTGCCAGCAGTTCAGGCACACTCTCTGGGGCCAACGTCCTGACTTTC
cdr3_aa: CASSSGTLSGANVLTF

d_call: .
j_call: TRBJ1-1
cdr3_length: 15
clone_size: .
v_call: TRBV4-2
cdr3_nt: TGTGCCAGCAGCCAAATGCAGGGGTCGAACACTGAAGCTTTCTTT
cdr3_aa: CASSQMQGSNTEAFF

d_call: TRBD2
j_call: TRBJ2-1
cdr3_length: 15
clone_size: .
v_call: TRBV27
cdr3_nt: TGTGCCAGCACCCTAGGGCTAGCGGGTTCCAATGAGCAGTTCTTC
cdr3_aa: CASTLGLAGSNEQFF

d_call: .
j_call: TRBJ2-2
cdr3_length: 14
clone_size: .
v_call: TRBV2
cdr3_nt: TGTGCCAGCCCCCCCCGCGGGAATCTGGGGGAGCTGTTTTTT
cdr3_aa: CASPPRGNLGELFF

d_call: TRBD2
j_call: TRBJ2-7
cdr3_length: 15
clone_size: many
v_call: TRBV10-3
cdr3_nt: TGTGCCATCAGTGACGGTGGTAGCGGGGGCTACGAGCAGTACTTC
cdr3_aa: CAISDGGSGGYEQYF

d_call: TRBD1
j_call: TRBJ2-3
cdr3_length: 14
clone_size: .
v_call: TRBV6-5
cdr3_nt: TGTGCCAGCACCATCGGACAGGCCACAGATACGCAGTATTTT
cdr3_aa: CASTIGQATDTQYF

d_call: .
j_call: TRBJ1-1
cdr3_length: 14
clone_size: few
v_call: TRBV7-9
cdr3_nt: TGTGCCAGCAGCTTGAAAGGGACCCGAGATGAAGCTTTCTTT
cdr3_aa: CASSLKGTRDEAFF

d_call: .
j_call: TRBJ1-5
cdr3_length: 15
clone_size: .
v_call: TRBV9
cdr3_nt: TGTGCCAGCAGCGTAGATGGAGGGAGCAATCAGCCCCAGCATTTT
cdr3_aa: CASSVDGGSNQPQHF

d_call: TRBD1
j_call: TRBJ1-1
cdr3_length: 13
clone_size: .
v_call: TRBV3-1
cdr3_nt: TGTGCCAGCAGCCAAGGCGCCCGGGACAGGGTTTTCTTT
cdr3_aa: CASSQGARDRVFF

d_call: TRBD2
j_call: TRBJ2-7
cdr3_length: 15
clone_size: .
v_call: TRBV6-5
cdr3_nt: TGTGCCAGCAGGCCCCGACTAGCGGTAACCTACGAGCAGTACTTC
cdr3_aa: CASRPRLAVTYEQYF

d_call: TRBD1
j_call: TRBJ1-6
cdr3_length: 14
clone_size: .
v_call: TRBV7-9
cdr3_nt: TGTGCCAGCAGCTTAAGGGGGCCCAATTCACCCCTCCACTTT
cdr3_aa: CASSLRGPNSPLHF

d_call: .
j_call: TRBJ1-2
cdr3_length: 12
clone_size: once
v_call: TRBV2
cdr3_nt: TGTGCCAGATATCAACAACTCTATGGCTACACCTTC
cdr3_aa: CARYQQLYGYTF

d_call: .
j_call: TRBJ1-5
cdr3_length: 15
clone_size: .
v_call: TRBV12-3/TRBV12-4
cdr3_nt: TGTGCCAGCAGTTTGGGGGGTGGGAGCAATCAGCCCCAGCATTTT
cdr3_aa: CASSLGGGSNQPQHF

d_call: TRBD2
j_call: TRBJ2-1
cdr3_length: 14
clone_size: .
v_call: TRBV2
cdr3_nt: TGTGCCAGCAGTATACTAGCGGGGGGGAATGAGCAGTTCTTC
cdr3_aa: CASSILAGGNEQFF

d_call: .
j_call: TRBJ1-4
cdr3_length: 14
clone_size: .
v_call: TRBV5-4
cdr3_nt: TGTGCCAGCAGCCTTCGGGGGCTCGATGAAAAACTGTTTTTT
cdr3_aa: CASSLRGLDEKLFF

d_call: .
j_call: TRBJ2-1
cdr3_length: 15
clone_size: .
v_call: TRBV4-3
cdr3_nt: TGCGTCAGCAGCTTCCAGGGTGCGCGTATCGATGAGCAGTTCTTC
cdr3_aa: CVSSFQGARIDEQFF

d_call: TRBD1
j_call: TRBJ2-3
cdr3_length: 16
clone_size: few
v_call: TRBV5-1
cdr3_nt: TGCGCCAGCAGCCCCTGGACAGGGGGCCCCTCAGATACGCAGTATTTT
cdr3_aa: CASSPWTGGPSDTQYF

d_call: TRBD2
j_call: TRBJ2-3
cdr3_length: 15
clone_size: few
v_call: TRBV6-1
cdr3_nt: TGTGCCAGCAGTAACGGGGGGGTCGGGACAGATACGCAGTATTTT
cdr3_aa: CASSNGGVGTDTQYF